This T cell receptor beta chain was captured by sequencing in a study of regulatory T cells. Regarding the study as a whole: In CD3G-deficient patients, conventional CD4+ T cells were enriched for hydrophobic CDR3 residues at positions 6 and 7.

The primer mix had 52 TRBV and 13 TRBJ primers. The repertoire was sequenced with immunoSEQ multiplex PCR; TCRdb's copy has only in-frame clones and lacks some. The sample lists 30,000 to 40,000 clones; about 91% were seen once. The germline V and J ends were trimmed by 6 bases and 1 base, with 13 bases remaining between them. The CDR3 contains 14 residues. CDR1 is MNHNS, CDR2 SASEGT, per germline. Regarding this clone: Its cognate antigen is unknown.

This TCR derives from a person under 30 with CD3G deficiency. Material for sequencing was conventional CD4+ T cells sorted from blood. The J gene is TRBJ2-7, the V gene TRBV6-1; D is perhaps TRBD1 (6 bases). The chain's CDR3 is CASRKGRGSYEQYF. For the CDR3, the DNA is TGTGCCAGCAGAAAGGGCAGGGGATCCTACGAGCAGTACTTC.